The source of this T cell receptor beta chain is a study of siplizumab effects on memory and regulatory T cells. Study observations and caveats: Naive or memory phenotype assignment was not possible for roughly 75-96% of proliferating CD4+ or CD8+ clones. Unstimulated subsets contained matches for only a minor fraction of alloreactive clones. Naive T cells appeared more varied than memory cells and looked like key alloresponse contributors.

Assays examined 95,000 to 100,000 TCR templates per sample. Repertoires were generated with immunoSEQ multiplex PCR, while TCRdb's copy carries only in-frame clones and drops some. The data contain tens of thousands of clones, around 94% of them singletons. The CDR3 has 14 amino acids. CDR1 and CDR2 from the germline V gene are LNHDA and SQIVND (reference sequence). Trimming shortened V by 4 bases and J by 3 bases, and 12 bases separated the two germline ends. As regards this clone: Its target is unknown.

V gene TRBV19 combines with J gene TRBJ1-2; D unclear. Input material: non-Treg CD4+ T cells sorted from blood. The source of this sequence is a human donor in good health. CDR3 residues: CASSRGQDHYGYTF. DNA of the CDR3: TGTGCCAGTAGTAGGGGTCAGGACCACTATGGCTACACCTTC.